At least ten counts were recorded for the clone carrying this T cell receptor (beta chain). Its antigen is not known. The CDR3 totals 16 residues. The ends were cut back, 5 bases at V and 4 bases at J, with 18 bases in the middle. Using RNA transcripts as the source, TCR beta CDR3 regions were amplified. The HTBI set primed first-round TCR CDR3 RT-PCR. TCRdb recomputed calls from the multiplex PCR reads with MiXCR, one row per CDR3 protein. The data hold fewer than 550,000 distinct CDR3 sequences, with 15% to 19% observed a single time. The source of the sample is a study of T cells in Graves' hyperthyroidism and ophthalmopathy. The authors deemed Graves' hyperthyroidism stable absent ophthalmopathy progression within 18 months. The diagnostic basis comprised clinical symptoms, serum thyroxine and TRAb, thyroid ultrasound and orbital computed tomography. Points from the study as a whole: Ophthalmopathy, which appeared later, was predicted by the model a median approximately six months before onset. Also found in blood were most expanded thyroid clonotypes above 0.001.

The sequence was collected from a young woman with Graves' hyperthyroidism. The chain couples TRBV12-3 or TRBV12-4 to TRBJ2-4, with D possibly TRBD1 on 6 matching bases. Sequencing was done on a sample of blood. Here the CDR3 reads CASSTGRSITKNIQYF. The CDR3 region has the DNA TGTGCCAGCAGTACAGGGAGAAGCATTACTAAAAACATTCAGTACTTC.